This T cell receptor beta chain was observed in a study of blood T cell repertoires in COVID-19. Data came from immunoSEQ multiplex PCR; TCRdb stores just in-frame clones and leaves some out. The table includes more than 85,000 clones, approximately 84% detected once. Sequencing used peripheral blood. The receptor was derived from a woman in her fifties or sixties with acute or convalescent COVID-19.

CDR3 coding DNA: TGTGCCAGTAGGGAGGGGGCGCCCCAAGAGACCCAGTACTTC. Its translation is CASREGAPQETQYF. The chain carries TRBV19 and TRBJ2-5; tentatively, D is TRBD1 (7 bases). The CDR3 length is 14 residues. Germline CDR1 LNHDA, CDR2 SQIVND (reference sequence). Between the trimmed V and J ends, which lost 6 bases and 1 base, there was a span of 12 bases.